Below, 30 T cell receptor beta chains from the same sample are listed, as sequenced in a study of early T cells in non-severe SARS-CoV-2 infection. A single record per CDR3 protein comes from TCRdb applying MiXCR to the 5' RACE reads. The table shows 25,000 to 30,000 distinct CDR3 sequences, with 3.5% to 5.5% occurring only once. The sample was whole blood. The receptor set was obtained from an adult who was a healthcare worker with PCR-confirmed SARS-CoV-2 infection or an uninfected control (not recorded which).

The sample holds a few counts of this clonotype. The chain has TRBV6-5 and TRBJ2-7; D is uncertain. The CDR3 is 11 amino acids. Germline V lookup: CDR1 MNHEY, CDR2 SVGAGI. V was trimmed by 6 bases and J by 2 bases, leaving 5 bases between them. The CDR3 reads CASRSPYEQYF. The CDR3 DNA follows: TGTGCCAGCAGATCTCCCTACGAGCAGTACTTC.

This clonotype was seen repeatedly, ten times or more. The rearrangement joins TRBV29-1 to TRBJ2-7, with D possibly TRBD1 on 6 matching bases. Per the germline V gene, CDR1 is SQVTM and CDR2 is ANQGSEA. This CDR3 is built from 14 residues. The V and J ends lost 6 bases and 3 bases respectively, with 18 bases between them. The CDR3 coding sequence is TGCAGCGTGAGAGAGGGACGAGGGGGCTACGAGCAGTACTTC. It codes for CSVREGRGGYEQYF.

This clonotype was seen ten or more times. The gene calls are TRBV3-1 and TRBJ1-1; 10 positions agree with TRBD1. The CDR3 contains 15 residues. In germline, CDR1 is LGHDT, CDR2 YNNKEL (reference sequence). Losses at the gene ends were 4 bases for V and 1 base for J; bases not matched to a gene: 3. This CDR3 is CASSRTGGRNTEAFF. In nucleotides, the CDR3 is TGTGCCAGCAGCCGGACAGGGGGACGGAACACTGAAGCTTTCTTT.

This clonotype was seen repeatedly, ten times or more. The rearrangement joins TRBV28 to TRBJ1-3; D not resolved. CDR1 and CDR2 from the germline V gene are MDHEN and SYDVKM. V dropped 5 bases and J dropped 1 base, with 9 bases sitting between them. CDR3 size: 14 residues. This CDR3 reads CASSTPYSGNTIYF. CDR3 DNA: TGTGCCAGCAGTACCCCATATTCTGGAAACACCATATATTTT.

The CDR3 sequence: CASSLGPPRNTEAFF. The CDR3 DNA is TGTGCCAGCAGCTTGGGGCCACCACGGAACACTGAAGCTTTCTTT. The chain links TRBV13 to TRBJ1-1; D is possibly TRBD1 (5 bases). Germline V gene sequence: CDR1 PRHDT, CDR2 FYEKMQ (reference sequence). The CDR3 has 15 amino acids. The V and J ends lost 3 bases and 1 base respectively, with 12 bases between them.

Ten or more counts support this clonotype. The chain links TRBV7-6 to TRBJ2-1; 15 bases match TRBD2. V was clipped by 3 bases and J by 7 bases; unmatched bases: 13. Germline V CDR1 and CDR2: SGHVS, FNYEAQ. The CDR3 has 19 amino acids. The CDR3 sequence: CASSLLPGLAGGHPNEQFF. DNA of the CDR3: TGTGCCAGCAGCTTGTTGCCGGGACTAGCGGGAGGACACCCTAATGAGCAGTTCTTC.

This clonotype was counted many times. The gene calls are TRBV20-1 and TRBJ2-7; 7 bases are shared with TRBD1. This CDR3 is built from 13 residues. V lost 4 bases, J lost 0 bases, and 3 bases stayed unmatched. Germline-derived CDR1 and CDR2 are DFQATT and SNEGSKA (reference sequence). CDR3 region: CSATQGISYEQYF. CDR3 nucleotide sequence: TGCAGTGCTACACAGGGGATCTCCTACGAGCAGTACTTC.

This clonotype was found a few times. V usage is TRBV29-1 and J usage is TRBJ2-3; the D gene is possibly TRBD1 (5 bases). The CDR3 has 13 residues. CDR1 is SQVTM and CDR2 is ANQGSEA in the germline V gene. Trimming took 1 base from V and 13 from J, leaving 18 bases between them. CDR3 region: CSVEGGAGAEKYF. CDR3 DNA: TGCAGCGTTGAAGGGGGCGCTGGGGCCGAAAAGTATTTT.

This clonotype was observed at least ten times. The chain is built from TRBV27 and TRBJ2-7; 10 nucleotides line up with TRBD1. Germline V lookup: CDR1 MNHEY, CDR2 SMNVEV (reference sequence). The CDR3 contains 13 residues. With 7 bases clipped from V and 3 bases from J, the junction kept 3 bases outside the gene matches. CDR3 DNA sequence: TGTGCCAGCAAGCGGACAGGGGGCTACGAGCAGTACTTC. This translates into CASKRTGGYEQYF.

This clonotype occurred many times. The chain has TRBV9 and TRBJ1-1, with D hard to call. V dropped 4 bases and J dropped 1 base, with 11 bases sitting between them. Germline V gene lookup returns CDR1 SGDLS and CDR2 YYNGEE. This CDR3 is 14 amino acids long. This chain's CDR3 is CASSLLAENTEAFF. The CDR3 nucleotides read TGTGCCAGCAGCCTGTTGGCAGAGAACACTGAAGCTTTCTTT. Filled out from reference TRBV9 and TRBJ1-1, the complete variable domain reads DSGVTQTPKHLITATGQRVTLRCSPRSGDLSVYWYQQSLDQGLQFLIQYYNGEERAKGNILERFSAQQFPDLHSELNLSSLELGDSALYFCASSLLAENTEAFFGQGTRLTVV.

There are many counts of this clonotype. The V and J genes are TRBV24-1 and TRBJ2-5; weak D call: TRBD1 (6 bases). The CDR3 contains 15 residues. V was trimmed by 4 bases and J by 2 bases, leaving 13 bases between them. Germline assignment: CDR1 KGHDR and CDR2 SFDVKD. The CDR3 sequence: CATSDTQGWQETQYF. The CDR3 coding sequence is TGTGCCACCAGTGACACACAGGGTTGGCAAGAGACCCAGTACTTC.

The table lists this clonotype with many counts. The rearrangement links TRBV7-8 to TRBJ2-7, with 7 nucleotides matching TRBD2. The J segment lost 4 bases and the V segment lost 5 bases, leaving 5 bases of the junction unmatched. The CDR3 length is 13 residues. The V gene's germline CDR1 is SGHVS and CDR2 FQNEAQ. The CDR3 sequence: CASSPRLAYEQYF. CDR3 bases: TGTGCCAGCAGCCCCAGACTAGCTTACGAGCAGTACTTC.

This clonotype was counted ten times or more. The rearrangement uses TRBV7-2 and TRBJ1-6; 10 bases fit TRBD1. This CDR3 spans 16 amino acids. J was trimmed by 6 bases and V by 2 bases; bases with no gene match: 4. Germline V gene lookup returns CDR1 SGHTA and CDR2 FQGNSA. The CDR3 DNA follows: TGTGCCAGCAGCTTATTGAGACAGGGGGCTAATTCACCCCTCCACTTT. It yields the protein CASSLLRQGANSPLHF. Complete variable domain (other parts from reference TRBV7-2 and TRBJ1-6): GAGVSQSPSNKVTEKGKDVELRCDPISGHTALYWYRQSLGQGLEFLIYFQGNSAPDKSGLPSDRFSAERTGGSVSTLTIQRTQQEDSAVYLCASSLLRQGANSPLHFGNGTRLTVT.

This chain links TRBV11-3 with TRBJ2-7; 12 bases are a match to TRBD2. Per the germline V gene, CDR1 is SGHNT and CDR2 is YENEEA. This CDR3 is built from 16 residues. V gave up 5 bases and J gave up 3 bases; unmatched junction bases: 8. The DNA of the CDR3 is TGTGCCAGCAGCCAGGACGGGACTAGCGGGCACTACGAGCAGTACTTC. Its protein is CASSQDGTSGHYEQYF. The whole variable domain, filled in from reference TRBV11-3 and TRBJ2-7, reads EAGVVQSPRYKIIEKKQPVAFWCNPISGHNTLYWYLQNLGQGPELLIRYENEEAVDDSQLPKDRFSAERLKGVDSTLKIQPAELGDSAVYLCASSQDGTSGHYEQYFGPGTRLTVT.

The rearrangement uses TRBV30 and TRBJ2-2, with D perhaps matching TRBD1 (7 bases). This CDR3 spans 14 amino acids. V dropped 7 bases and J dropped 5 bases, with 17 bases sitting between them. Germline V gene data show CDR1 as GTSNPN and CDR2 as SVGIG (reference sequence). The CDR3 DNA reads TGTGCCTCTCGGAGGGGGCGGAGAACCGGGGAGCTGTTTTTT. It translates to CASRRGRRTGELFF. The full variable domain, rest sourced from reference TRBV30 and TRBJ2-2, is SQTIHQWPATLVQPVGSPLSLECTVEGTSNPNLYWYRQAAGRGLQLLFYSVGIGQISSEVPQNLSASRPQDRQFILSSKKLLLSDSGFYLCASRRGRRTGELFFGEGSRLTVL.

The table lists this clonotype with many counts. The chain links TRBV6-2 or TRBV6-3 to TRBJ2-2; perhaps D is TRBD1 or TRBD2 (5 bases each). The CDR3 spans 14 residues. Germline V gene data show CDR1 as MNHEY and CDR2 as SVGEGT. With 5 bases removed from V and 12 bases from J, the gap between germline ends came to 19 bases. CDR3 protein: CASSKTGTTGKLFF. The CDR3, as DNA: TGTGCCAGCAGTAAAACCGGGACCACGGGAAAGCTGTTTTTT.

With regard to this clonotype: This may stem from a read error, because a much larger clone lies one nucleotide away. The chain joins TRBV9 to TRBJ1-3; TRBD1 might be the D (5 bases). CDR3 size: 14 residues. In germline, CDR1 is SGDLS, CDR2 YYNGEE. In nucleotides, the CDR3 is TGTGTCAGCAGCGTCGTGGGGGTTGGAAACACCATATATTTT. Translated: CVSSVVGVGNTIYF.

There are many counts of this clonotype. The rearrangement joins TRBV10-3 to TRBJ1-2; D is perhaps TRBD1 (5 bases). The V gene's germline CDR1 is ENHRY and CDR2 SYGVKD. Trimming shortened V by 5 bases and J by 4 bases, and 8 bases separated the two germline ends. This CDR3 spans 12 amino acids. In DNA, the CDR3 is TGTGCCATCAGTCCCCAGGGCTATGGCTACACCTTC. The encoded protein is CAISPQGYGYTF.

In this sample, this clonotype turned up many times. The chain couples TRBV7-6 to TRBJ2-4; TRBD2 is a possible D gene (6 bases). The V gene's germline CDR1 is SGHVS and CDR2 FNYEAQ. The V end was cut by 3 bases, the J end by 0 bases, with 21 bases between. The CDR3 runs to 19 residues. The CDR3 protein is CASSFPGGMIVRAKNIQYF. Written as DNA, the CDR3 is TGTGCCAGCAGCTTCCCCGGGGGTATGATCGTTCGAGCCAAAAACATTCAGTACTTC. Looking up the rest from reference TRBV7-6 and TRBJ2-4 gives the full variable domain: GAGVSQSPRYKVTKRGQDVALRCDPISGHVSLYWYRQALGQGPEFLTYFNYEAQQDKSGLPNDRFSAERPEGSISTLTIQRTEQRDSAMYRCASSFPGGMIVRAKNIQYFGAGTRLSVL.

This clonotype was recorded many times. J is TRBJ2-7 and V is TRBV7-9; D is unresolved. This CDR3 is 14 amino acids long. From germline, CDR1 is SEHNR and CDR2 FQNEAQ (reference sequence). The germline V and J ends were trimmed by 0 bases and 1 base, with 7 bases remaining between them. CDR3 in DNA: TGTGCCAGCAGCTTAGCAGTTCGTTCCTACGAGCAGTACTTC. Protein: CASSLAVRSYEQYF.

This clonotype has ten or more counts. This sequence joins TRBV6-1 and TRBJ2-3; D is possibly TRBD2 (5 bases). Germline CDR1 MNHNS, CDR2 SASEGT. V was clipped by 11 bases and J by 4 bases, with 19 bases between them. The CDR3 contains 14 residues. Here the CDR3 reads CALRTETSPDTQYF. The CDR3 bases are TGTGCCCTGCGGACTGAGACCTCACCAGATACGCAGTATTTT.

This clonotype was picked up many times. The chain has TRBV6-5 and TRBJ2-1; 8 bases agree with TRBD2. The germline CDR1 and CDR2 sequences are MNHEY and SVGAGI. The CDR3 spans 14 residues. J lost 6 bases, V lost 5 bases, and 6 bases had no gene match. In nucleotides, the CDR3 is TGTGCCAGCAGTGACGGACTAGCTTCCAATGAGCAGTTCTTC. Translation gives CASSDGLASNEQFF.

Many counts were recorded for this clonotype. The genes are TRBV28 and TRBJ1-5; perhaps TRBD1 as D (5 bases). V was clipped by 7 bases and J by 3 bases, with 13 bases between them. The CDR3 is 14 amino acids. In germline, CDR1 is MDHEN, CDR2 SYDVKM. CDR3 amino acids: CASTDGGSNQPQHF. CDR3 bases: TGTGCCAGCACCGATGGGGGGTCCAATCAGCCCCAGCATTTT. Looking up the rest from reference TRBV28 and TRBJ1-5 gives the full variable domain: DVKVTQSSRYLVKRTGEKVFLECVQDMDHENMFWYRQDPGLGLRLIYFSYDVKMKEKGDIPEGYSVSREKKERFSLILESASTNQTSMYLCASTDGGSNQPQHFGDGTRLSIL.

The rearrangement uses TRBV18 and TRBJ2-7; D perhaps matches TRBD1 (6 bases). This CDR3 is built from 13 residues. The germline V gene has CDR1 KGHSH and CDR2 LQKENI. The germline V and J ends were trimmed by 6 bases and 6 bases, with 15 bases remaining between them. CDR3 DNA: TGTGCCAGCTCGCAAGGACAGACGGGCGAGCAGTACTTC. The encoded protein is CASSQGQTGEQYF. Filled out from reference TRBV18 and TRBJ2-7, the complete variable domain reads NAGVMQNPRHLVRRRGQEARLRCSPMKGHSHVYWYRQLPEEGLKFMVYLQKENIIDESGMPKERFSAEFPKEGPSILRIQQVVRGDSAAYFCASSQGQTGEQYFGPGTRLTVT.

The V and J genes are TRBV7-9 and TRBJ2-2; 10 bases line up with TRBD1. The CDR3 totals 16 residues. Germline CDR1 is SEHNR and CDR2 is FQNEAQ (reference sequence). After removal of 4 bases from V and 3 bases from J, the junction contained 5 bases not matched to a gene. The CDR3 region has the DNA TGTGCCAGCAGCTACCCCGGGACAGGGGACACCGGGGAGCTGTTTTTT. Amino acid sequence: CASSYPGTGDTGELFF.

This clonotype was observed a few times. This sequence joins TRBV12-3 or TRBV12-4 and TRBJ2-2, with TRBD1 matching over 8 bases. J lost 6 bases, V lost 3 bases, and 9 bases had no gene match. The CDR3 totals 16 residues. CDR3 in DNA: TGTGCCAGCAGTTTCCGACAGGGGCGTCAATCCGGGGAGCTGTTTTTT. This translates into CASSFRQGRQSGELFF.

This clonotype was counted ten times or more. The genes are TRBV2 and TRBJ1-1, with D uncertain. V was pared by 2 bases and J by 7 bases, with 5 bases between. Germline lookup yields CDR1 SNHLY and CDR2 FYNNEI. The CDR3 sequence is 11 residues long. The CDR3 DNA reads TGTGCCAGCAGTGAATTCGATGAAGCTTTCTTT. Its translation: CASSEFDEAFF. The variable domain in full, completed from reference TRBV2 and TRBJ1-1, reads EPEVTQTPSHQVTQMGQEVILRCVPISNHLYFYWYRQILGQKVEFLVSFYNNEISEKSEIFDDQFSVERPDGSNFTLKIRSTKLEDSAMYFCASSEFDEAFFGQGTRLTVV.

The chain employs TRBV20-1 and TRBJ1-1, with D hard to call. The CDR3 spans 13 residues. V was pared by 6 bases and J by 1 base, with 12 bases between. Germline values: CDR1 DFQATT, CDR2 SNEGSKA (reference sequence). CDR3 bases: TGCAGTGCCCCGAAATTGGGGAACACTGAAGCTTTCTTT. This translates into CSAPKLGNTEAFF.

This clonotype was detected only a few times. The chain is built from TRBV20-1 and TRBJ2-4; the match to TRBD2 covers 9 bases. The CDR3 is 15 residues long. The germline V gene has CDR1 DFQATT and CDR2 SNEGSKA (reference sequence). After removal of 2 bases from V and 1 base from J, the junction contained 3 bases not matched to a gene. The CDR3 sequence is CSARYSGSAKNIQYF. In DNA form, the CDR3 reads TGCAGTGCTAGATATAGCGGGAGTGCCAAAAACATTCAGTACTTC.

Ten or more counts support this clonotype. The chain carries TRBV28 and TRBJ2-7; 9 bases align to TRBD2. Germline CDR1 is MDHEN and CDR2 is SYDVKM. The CDR3 is made up of 16 amino acids. J was trimmed by 0 bases and V by 7 bases; bases with no gene match: 10. CDR3 DNA: TGTGCCAGCAAGGGTAGCGGGAGTTGGGGCTCCTACGAGCAGTACTTC. Amino acid sequence: CASKGSGSWGSYEQYF.